The source of this TCR beta chain is a study of graft-versus-host responses after intestinal transplantation. Study details: Induction with anti-thymocyte globulin, then tacrolimus and steroids for about 3 years, was given to all recipients. Study-wide results and caveats: GvH clones appeared in recipient marrow, some first in ileum or blood.

CDR1 is SGHVS, CDR2 FNYEAQ, per germline. The CDR3 runs to 14 residues. The V gene lost 1 base and the J gene lost 1 base, with 7 bases spanning the gap. Clones were read by immunoSEQ multiplex PCR, and TCRdb kept only the in-frame ones, dropping some. The table includes 50,000 to 80,000 clones, roughly 90% detected once. Worth noting for this clone: The antigen remains undetermined.

Sequenced material: unstimulated CD8+ T cells sorted from spleen or lymph node cells, taken before transplant. The chain employs TRBV7-6 and TRBJ2-5; D remains ambiguous. This sequence was found in a human donor who was the organ donor for an intestinal transplant. The DNA for the CDR3 is TGTGCCAGCAGCTTAGTTACACGCCAAGAGACCCAGTACTTC. Encoded protein: CASSLVTRQETQYF.